Listed below are T cell receptor beta chains from one sample, sequenced in a study of blood T cell repertoires in COVID-19. Assay: immunoSEQ multiplex PCR; the TCRdb copy retains only in-frame clones and omits some. Of tens of thousands of clones listed, around 80% were seen once; the top ten hold roughly 10%. The sequenced sample was peripheral blood. The receptors were sampled from a human donor in a cohort sampled during active COVID-19. CDR3s include the opening cysteine and the closing phenylalanine or tryptophan. A D gene is named only where the DNA matches it firmly. For some rows the clone size is stated as once, few or many, or as a class when expanded; others skip it.

cdr3_nt: TGTGCCAGCAGCGGACTGCGCCGGGACAGCAATGAGCAGTTCTTC; cdr3_aa: CASSGLRRDSNEQFF; cdr3_length: 15; v_call: TRBV14; clone_size: -; j_call: TRBJ2-1; d_call: TRBD1
cdr3_nt: TGTGCCACCCAGGACGGGACTAGCGCAATTCACTCCTACAATGAGCAGTTCTTC; cdr3_aa: CATQDGTSAIHSYNEQFF; cdr3_length: 18; v_call: TRBV24-1; clone_size: -; j_call: TRBJ2-1; d_call: TRBD2
cdr3_nt: TGTGCCAGCAGTCGAGCAAGGACTAGCGGGAACTACGAGCAGTACTTC; cdr3_aa: CASSRARTSGNYEQYF; cdr3_length: 16; v_call: TRBV6-6; clone_size: -; j_call: TRBJ2-7; d_call: TRBD2
cdr3_nt: TGTGCCAGCTCACCCTTTTTCAGGCCGGAGACCCAGTACTTC; cdr3_aa: CASSPFFRPETQYF; cdr3_length: 14; v_call: TRBV18; clone_size: once; j_call: TRBJ2-5; d_call: -
cdr3_nt: TGCAGCTCCCGGACTAGCGGGATGACAGATACGCAGTATTTT; cdr3_aa: CSSRTSGMTDTQYF; cdr3_length: 14; v_call: TRBV29-1; clone_size: -; j_call: TRBJ2-3; d_call: TRBD2
cdr3_nt: TGTGCCAGCAGCCCACAGGGCTACGAGCAGTACTTC; cdr3_aa: CASSPQGYEQYF; cdr3_length: 12; v_call: TRBV5-4; clone_size: -; j_call: TRBJ2-7; d_call: -
cdr3_nt: TGCGCCAGCAGCCAAGATACCCCACTAGCGGGAGCCAATGAGCAGTTCTTC; cdr3_aa: CASSQDTPLAGANEQFF; cdr3_length: 17; v_call: TRBV4-1; clone_size: -; j_call: TRBJ2-1; d_call: TRBD2
cdr3_nt: TGTGCCAGCAGGCGACAGGGAGGTAGCAATCAGCCCCAGCATTTT; cdr3_aa: CASRRQGGSNQPQHF; cdr3_length: 15; v_call: TRBV28; clone_size: -; j_call: TRBJ1-5; d_call: TRBD1
cdr3_nt: TGTGCCAGCTCACCGAATGGCAACACTGAAGCTTTCTTT; cdr3_aa: CASSPNGNTEAFF; cdr3_length: 13; v_call: TRBV18; clone_size: -; j_call: TRBJ1-1; d_call: -
cdr3_nt: TGTGCCAGCTCACCAAGAGGGGGGACTAGCGGGGGCTACGAGCAGTACTTC; cdr3_aa: CASSPRGGTSGGYEQYF; cdr3_length: 17; v_call: TRBV18; clone_size: -; j_call: TRBJ2-7; d_call: TRBD2
cdr3_nt: TGTGCCAGTAGTATAGACCACTCGACGACAGGGGAGCCGAACACTGAAGCTTTCTTT; cdr3_aa: CASSIDHSTTGEPNTEAFF; cdr3_length: 19; v_call: TRBV19; clone_size: -; j_call: TRBJ1-1; d_call: TRBD1
cdr3_nt: TGTGCCAGCAGCACGGGACAGGGAGTGTCAACAGATACGCAGTATTTT; cdr3_aa: CASSTGQGVSTDTQYF; cdr3_length: 16; v_call: TRBV5-4; clone_size: -; j_call: TRBJ2-3; d_call: TRBD1
cdr3_nt: TGTGCCAGCAGCCTCCTTAGTCCCTACGAGCAGTACTTC; cdr3_aa: CASSLLSPYEQYF; cdr3_length: 13; v_call: TRBV12-3/TRBV12-4; clone_size: -; j_call: TRBJ2-7; d_call: -
cdr3_nt: TGTGCCTGGAGTGTAGGCAGGGGGTACGCTGAAGCTTTCTTT; cdr3_aa: CAWSVGRGYAEAFF; cdr3_length: 14; v_call: TRBV30; clone_size: -; j_call: TRBJ1-1; d_call: TRBD1
cdr3_nt: TGTGCCAGCAGCTTCCATGAGGTCGTACAAGAGACCCAGTACTTC; cdr3_aa: CASSFHEVVQETQYF; cdr3_length: 15; v_call: TRBV7-6; clone_size: -; j_call: TRBJ2-5; d_call: -
cdr3_nt: TGCGCCAGCAGTTGGGGTACAGGGTCGTCGCCTTATAATTCACCCCTCCACTTT; cdr3_aa: CASSWGTGSSPYNSPLHF; cdr3_length: 18; v_call: TRBV23-1; clone_size: -; j_call: TRBJ1-6; d_call: -
cdr3_nt: TGTGCCAGCAGCCACCGTCGACCGACTGAGCATTTCTCCTACGAGCAGTACTTC; cdr3_aa: CASSHRRPTEHFSYEQYF; cdr3_length: 18; v_call: TRBV3-1/TRBV3-2; clone_size: -; j_call: TRBJ2-7; d_call: -
cdr3_nt: TGTGCCAGCAGCGTGACAGGGGCCAACCTATACAATGAGCAGTTCTTC; cdr3_aa: CASSVTGANLYNEQFF; cdr3_length: 16; v_call: TRBV5-6; clone_size: -; j_call: TRBJ2-1; d_call: TRBD1
cdr3_nt: TGTGCCAGCAGCTTTCTTCCAGCGCCTAACAATGAGCAGTTCTTC; cdr3_aa: CASSFLPAPNNEQFF; cdr3_length: 15; v_call: TRBV7-9; clone_size: -; j_call: TRBJ2-1; d_call: -
cdr3_nt: TGTGCCCGCGCCAGACAGGGTAGGGCTGAAGCTTTCTTT; cdr3_aa: CARARQGRAEAFF; cdr3_length: 13; v_call: TRBV30; clone_size: -; j_call: TRBJ1-1; d_call: TRBD1
cdr3_nt: TGTGCCAGCAGCCCTCGCGGGGGTAGCGGACGCTACGAGCAGTACTTC; cdr3_aa: CASSPRGGSGRYEQYF; cdr3_length: 16; v_call: TRBV14; clone_size: -; j_call: TRBJ2-7; d_call: TRBD2
cdr3_nt: TGTGCCACCAGTGATTTTTCCGGGACAGGGGGAGAGACCCAGTACTTC; cdr3_aa: CATSDFSGTGGETQYF; cdr3_length: 16; v_call: TRBV24-1; clone_size: -; j_call: TRBJ2-5; d_call: TRBD1
cdr3_nt: TGTGCCAGTAGGCAGCAGGGAAGGGGAGATACGCAGTATTTT; cdr3_aa: CASRQQGRGDTQYF; cdr3_length: 14; v_call: TRBV19; clone_size: few; j_call: TRBJ2-3; d_call: -
cdr3_nt: TGTGCCAGCGCTCCAGGGGGCCAGAATGAGCAGTTCTTC; cdr3_aa: CASAPGGQNEQFF; cdr3_length: 13; v_call: TRBV28; clone_size: -; j_call: TRBJ2-1; d_call: TRBD1
cdr3_nt: TGTGCCAGCAGTTACGGCGGACTAGCGGCAGATACGCAGTATTTT; cdr3_aa: CASSYGGLAADTQYF; cdr3_length: 15; v_call: TRBV6-5; clone_size: few; j_call: TRBJ2-3; d_call: TRBD2
cdr3_nt: TGTGCCAGCAGCCTTTACGGGAAGATTAATAACTATGGCTACACCTTC; cdr3_aa: CASSLYGKINNYGYTF; cdr3_length: 16; v_call: TRBV9; clone_size: -; j_call: TRBJ1-2; d_call: -
cdr3_nt: TGTGCCAGCAGCCTACCCGATCAGCCCCAGCATTTT; cdr3_aa: CASSLPDQPQHF; cdr3_length: 12; v_call: TRBV5-4; clone_size: -; j_call: TRBJ1-5; d_call: -
cdr3_nt: TGTGCCAGCAGCCCCTCCTCCGGGACAGCAAATTCACCCCTCCACTTT; cdr3_aa: CASSPSSGTANSPLHF; cdr3_length: 16; v_call: TRBV9; clone_size: once; j_call: TRBJ1-6; d_call: TRBD1
cdr3_nt: TGTGCCAGCAGCCAGGGACTGAGCAATCAGCCCCAGCATTTT; cdr3_aa: CASSQGLSNQPQHF; cdr3_length: 14; v_call: TRBV5-6; clone_size: -; j_call: TRBJ1-5; d_call: -
cdr3_nt: TGTGCCAGCAGCCAAGCGGGACTAGCGGGACAAGATACGCAGTATTTT; cdr3_aa: CASSQAGLAGQDTQYF; cdr3_length: 16; v_call: TRBV6-6; clone_size: -; j_call: TRBJ2-3; d_call: TRBD2
cdr3_nt: TGTGCCACCAGTGATCTTGGACAGGGACGAGGAGAGACCCAGTACTTC; cdr3_aa: CATSDLGQGRGETQYF; cdr3_length: 16; v_call: TRBV24-1; clone_size: once; j_call: TRBJ2-5; d_call: TRBD1
cdr3_nt: TGCGCCAGCACCCAAGGAAGCGGGAGGGCCTGGGAAGATACGCAGTATTTT; cdr3_aa: CASTQGSGRAWEDTQYF; cdr3_length: 17; v_call: TRBV10-1; clone_size: -; j_call: TRBJ2-3; d_call: TRBD2
cdr3_nt: TGTGCCAGCAGCTTATTCCCCGGGGCCAAAAACATTCAGTACTTC; cdr3_aa: CASSLFPGAKNIQYF; cdr3_length: 15; v_call: TRBV7-9; clone_size: -; j_call: TRBJ2-4; d_call: -
cdr3_nt: TGTGCCAGCTCACCCGCCCCGGGACAGGGGGTCAAACTGTTTTTT; cdr3_aa: CASSPAPGQGVKLFF; cdr3_length: 15; v_call: TRBV18; clone_size: -; j_call: TRBJ1-4; d_call: TRBD1
cdr3_nt: TGCGCCAGCAGCTTGTCTGGGAGCTATGGCTACACCTTC; cdr3_aa: CASSLSGSYGYTF; cdr3_length: 13; v_call: TRBV5-1; clone_size: -; j_call: TRBJ1-2; d_call: -
cdr3_nt: TGTGCCACCAGCAGAAGGCAGGGCCCCCACGAGCAGTACTTC; cdr3_aa: CATSRRQGPHEQYF; cdr3_length: 14; v_call: TRBV15; clone_size: -; j_call: TRBJ2-7; d_call: -
cdr3_nt: TGCGCCAGCAGCCCCATGGACAGGGATAACTATGGCTACACCTTC; cdr3_aa: CASSPMDRDNYGYTF; cdr3_length: 15; v_call: TRBV4-1; clone_size: few; j_call: TRBJ1-2; d_call: TRBD1
cdr3_nt: TGTGCCAGCAGTTGGGACTTCCAAGAGACCCAGTACTTC; cdr3_aa: CASSWDFQETQYF; cdr3_length: 13; v_call: TRBV28; clone_size: -; j_call: TRBJ2-5; d_call: -
cdr3_nt: TGTGCCACCAGTGATTTGCCCGTTAGTGGGAACACCGGGGAGCTGTTTTTT; cdr3_aa: CATSDLPVSGNTGELFF; cdr3_length: 17; v_call: TRBV24-1; clone_size: -; j_call: TRBJ2-2; d_call: -
cdr3_nt: TGTGCCAGCAGCTTAGGCCCGGGAGACGGCACAGATACGCAGTATTTT; cdr3_aa: CASSLGPGDGTDTQYF; cdr3_length: 16; v_call: TRBV7-2; clone_size: -; j_call: TRBJ2-3; d_call: -
cdr3_nt: TGTGCCAGCAGCTTAGATGGACACCCCACTAACTATGGCTACACCTTC; cdr3_aa: CASSLDGHPTNYGYTF; cdr3_length: 16; v_call: TRBV7-3; clone_size: -; j_call: TRBJ1-2; d_call: -
cdr3_nt: TGTGCCAGCAGCTTGTTCGAGCCGCGGCAGTACTTC; cdr3_aa: CASSLFEPRQYF; cdr3_length: 12; v_call: TRBV5-4; clone_size: -; j_call: TRBJ2-7; d_call: -
cdr3_nt: TGTGCCAGCAGCTTGCGGCAGGTTAACTACAATGAGCAGTTCTTC; cdr3_aa: CASSLRQVNYNEQFF; cdr3_length: 15; v_call: TRBV5-4; clone_size: -; j_call: TRBJ2-1; d_call: -
cdr3_nt: TGTGCCAGCAGCTTTTCCCTAGGAGCTGGGTTCGATGGCTACACCTTC; cdr3_aa: CASSFSLGAGFDGYTF; cdr3_length: 16; v_call: TRBV11-2; clone_size: -; j_call: TRBJ1-2; d_call: -
cdr3_nt: TGTGCCAGCAGTTTGCTTCTGAGTGTCGCTTTCTTT; cdr3_aa: CASSLLLSVAFF; cdr3_length: 12; v_call: TRBV28; clone_size: -; j_call: TRBJ1-1; d_call: -
cdr3_nt: TGTGCCAGCAGCTTCCGGACAGGGGCTACAGATACGCAGTATTTT; cdr3_aa: CASSFRTGATDTQYF; cdr3_length: 15; v_call: TRBV7-9; clone_size: -; j_call: TRBJ2-3; d_call: TRBD1
cdr3_nt: TGTGCCAGTAGTGGATGGACAGGGATCGGGACTGAAGCTTTCTTT; cdr3_aa: CASSGWTGIGTEAFF; cdr3_length: 15; v_call: TRBV19; clone_size: -; j_call: TRBJ1-1; d_call: TRBD1
cdr3_nt: TGTGCCAGCAGTGATGGAGGTTTACTAGCGGGAGCGGCCGGGGAGCTGTTTTTT; cdr3_aa: CASSDGGLLAGAAGELFF; cdr3_length: 18; v_call: TRBV6-1; clone_size: once; j_call: TRBJ2-2; d_call: TRBD2
cdr3_nt: TGCGCCAGCAGCCAGCCCGACAGGGGTAGGGAGACCCAGTACTTC; cdr3_aa: CASSQPDRGRETQYF; cdr3_length: 15; v_call: TRBV4-1; clone_size: -; j_call: TRBJ2-5; d_call: TRBD1
cdr3_nt: TGCAGTGTCCCGTGGAACACTGAAGCTTTCTTT; cdr3_aa: CSVPWNTEAFF; cdr3_length: 11; v_call: TRBV20-1; clone_size: -; j_call: TRBJ1-1; d_call: -
cdr3_nt: TGTGCCACCAGTGATCCCGGGACACTGGAGCAGTTCTTC; cdr3_aa: CATSDPGTLEQFF; cdr3_length: 13; v_call: TRBV24-1; clone_size: -; j_call: TRBJ2-1; d_call: -
cdr3_nt: TGTGCCAGCAGCCTGCCTTCACTAGCGGGTCAAGAGACCCAGTACTTC; cdr3_aa: CASSLPSLAGQETQYF; cdr3_length: 16; v_call: TRBV4-2; clone_size: -; j_call: TRBJ2-5; d_call: TRBD2
cdr3_nt: TGTGCCAGCAGTGAGGGTGCGGAAGATGGGGCCAACGTCCTGACTTTC; cdr3_aa: CASSEGAEDGANVLTF; cdr3_length: 16; v_call: TRBV6-4; clone_size: few; j_call: TRBJ2-6; d_call: -
cdr3_nt: TGTGCCACCAGAGGGACTGTACAAGAGACCCAGTACTTC; cdr3_aa: CATRGTVQETQYF; cdr3_length: 13; v_call: TRBV24-1; clone_size: -; j_call: TRBJ2-5; d_call: -
cdr3_nt: TGTGCCATCAGTGACCCGGACAGGGCGTTCACTGAAGCTTTCTTT; cdr3_aa: CAISDPDRAFTEAFF; cdr3_length: 15; v_call: TRBV10-3; clone_size: -; j_call: TRBJ1-1; d_call: TRBD1